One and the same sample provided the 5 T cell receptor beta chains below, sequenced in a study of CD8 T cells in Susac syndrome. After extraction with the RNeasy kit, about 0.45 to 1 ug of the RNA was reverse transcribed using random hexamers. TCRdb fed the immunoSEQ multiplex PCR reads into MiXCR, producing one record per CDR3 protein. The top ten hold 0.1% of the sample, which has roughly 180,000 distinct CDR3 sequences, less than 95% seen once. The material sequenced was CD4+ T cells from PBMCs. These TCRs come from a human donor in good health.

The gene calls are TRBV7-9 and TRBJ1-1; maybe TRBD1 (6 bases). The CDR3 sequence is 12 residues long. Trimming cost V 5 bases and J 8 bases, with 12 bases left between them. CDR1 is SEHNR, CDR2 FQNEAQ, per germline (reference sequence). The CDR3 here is CASSATGIEAFF. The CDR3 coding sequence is TGTGCCAGCAGCGCAACAGGGATAGAAGCTTTCTTT.

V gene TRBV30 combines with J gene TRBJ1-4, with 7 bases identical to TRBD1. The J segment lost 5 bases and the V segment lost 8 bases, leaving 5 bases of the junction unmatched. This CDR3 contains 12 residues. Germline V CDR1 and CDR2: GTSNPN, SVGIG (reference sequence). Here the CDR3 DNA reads TGTGCCCGAGGGGGCTTCAATGAAAAACTGTTTTTT. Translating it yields CARGGFNEKLFF. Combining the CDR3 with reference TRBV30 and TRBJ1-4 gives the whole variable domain SQTIHQWPATLVQPVGSPLSLECTVEGTSNPNLYWYRQAAGRGLQLLFYSVGIGQISSEVPQNLSASRPQDRQFILSSKKLLLSDSGFYLCARGGFNEKLFFGSGTQLSVL.

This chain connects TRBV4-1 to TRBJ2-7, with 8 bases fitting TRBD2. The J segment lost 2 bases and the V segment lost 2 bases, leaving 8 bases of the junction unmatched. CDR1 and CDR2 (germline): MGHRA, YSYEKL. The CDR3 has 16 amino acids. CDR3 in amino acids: CASSQHPGLVTYEQYF. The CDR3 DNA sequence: TGCGCCAGCAGCCAACACCCGGGACTAGTAACCTACGAGCAGTACTTC.

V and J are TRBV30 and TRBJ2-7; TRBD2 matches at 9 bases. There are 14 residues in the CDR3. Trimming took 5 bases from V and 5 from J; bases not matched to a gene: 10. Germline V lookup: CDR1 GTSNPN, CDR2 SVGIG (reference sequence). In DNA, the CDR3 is TGTGCCTGGCGCATTAGCGGGAGTTTCAACGAGCAGTACTTC. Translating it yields CAWRISGSFNEQYF.

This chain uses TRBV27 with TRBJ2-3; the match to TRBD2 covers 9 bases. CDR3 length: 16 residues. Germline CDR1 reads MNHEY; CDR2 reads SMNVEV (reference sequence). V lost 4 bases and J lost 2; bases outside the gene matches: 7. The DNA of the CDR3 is TGTGCCAGCAGTTCGACTAGCGGCCTCTTCACAGATACGCAGTATTTT. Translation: CASSSTSGLFTDTQYF.